The TCR beta chain under discussion was sequenced for a study of neurological immune-mediated disorders. V shed 5 bases and J shed 5 bases, with 13 bases lying between them. This CDR3 has 14 amino acids. Germline V gene lookup returns CDR1 SGHAT and CDR2 FQNNGV. Time point: technical triplicate 1. The cDNA came from 5'RACE with 10-nucleotide random UMIs. TCRdb reanalysed the 5' RACE reads using MiXCR and keeps one entry per CDR3 protein. The data hold approximately 23,000 distinct CDR3 sequences, with 13% observed a single time. As to this clonotype: Its cognate antigen is unknown.

Regarding the study as a whole: TCR clonal expansion peaked in HTLV-1-associated myelopathy patients and was lowest in multiple sclerosis patients.

The sequenced sample consisted of CD4+ T cells from blood. The chain joins TRBV11-2 to TRBJ2-1, with a possible D match to TRBD2 (6 bases). The sequence derives from a female donor with HTLV-1-associated myelopathy (HAM/TSP). As DNA, the CDR3 is TGTGCCAGCAGCACCAGACTAGACCACAATGAGCAGTTCTTC. Encoded protein: CASSTRLDHNEQFF.